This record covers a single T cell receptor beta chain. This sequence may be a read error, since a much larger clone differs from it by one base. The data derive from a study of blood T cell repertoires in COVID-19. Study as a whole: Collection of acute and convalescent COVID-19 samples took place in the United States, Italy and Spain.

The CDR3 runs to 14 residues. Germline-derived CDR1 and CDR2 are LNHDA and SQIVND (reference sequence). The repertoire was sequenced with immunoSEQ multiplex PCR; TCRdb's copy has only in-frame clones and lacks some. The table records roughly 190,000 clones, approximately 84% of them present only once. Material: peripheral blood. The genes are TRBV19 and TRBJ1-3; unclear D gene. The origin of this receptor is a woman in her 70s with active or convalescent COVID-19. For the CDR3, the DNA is TGTGCCAGTGGTATCGACACGGATGGAAACACCATATATTTT. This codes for CASGIDTDGNTIYF.